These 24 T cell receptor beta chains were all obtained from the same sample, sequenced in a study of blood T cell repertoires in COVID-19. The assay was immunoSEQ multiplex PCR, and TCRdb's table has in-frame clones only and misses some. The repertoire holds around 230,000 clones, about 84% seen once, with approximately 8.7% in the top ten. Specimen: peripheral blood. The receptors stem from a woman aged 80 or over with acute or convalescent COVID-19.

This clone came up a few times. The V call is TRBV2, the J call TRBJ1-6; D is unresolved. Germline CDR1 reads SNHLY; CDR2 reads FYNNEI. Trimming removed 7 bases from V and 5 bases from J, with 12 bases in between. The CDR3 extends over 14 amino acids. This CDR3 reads CASTVSSHNSPLHF. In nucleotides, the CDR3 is TGTGCCAGCACGGTTAGCAGTCATAATTCACCCCTCCACTTT.

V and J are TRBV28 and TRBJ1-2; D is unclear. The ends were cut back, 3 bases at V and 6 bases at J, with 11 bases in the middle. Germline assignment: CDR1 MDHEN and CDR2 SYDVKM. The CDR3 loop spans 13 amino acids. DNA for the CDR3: TGTGCCAGCAGTTTTCAAGCGGGGAATGGCTACACCTTC. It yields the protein CASSFQAGNGYTF.

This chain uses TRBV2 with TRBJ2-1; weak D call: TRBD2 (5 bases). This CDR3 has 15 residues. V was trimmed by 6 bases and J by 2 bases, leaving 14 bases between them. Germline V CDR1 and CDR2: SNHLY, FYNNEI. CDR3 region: CASSQLAAPYNEQFF. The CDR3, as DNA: TGTGCCAGCAGCCAGCTAGCAGCGCCCTACAATGAGCAGTTCTTC.

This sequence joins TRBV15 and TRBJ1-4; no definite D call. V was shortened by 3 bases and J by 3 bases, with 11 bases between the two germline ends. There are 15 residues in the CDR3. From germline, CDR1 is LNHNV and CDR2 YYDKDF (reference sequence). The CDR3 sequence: CATSRSTGANEKLFF. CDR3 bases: TGTGCCACCAGCAGGTCTACCGGGGCTAATGAAAAACTGTTTTTT. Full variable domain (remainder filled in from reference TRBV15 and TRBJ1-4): DAMVIQNPRYQVTQFGKPVTLSCSQTLNHNVMYWYQQKSSQAPKLLFHYYDKDFNNEADTPDNFQSRRPNTSFCFLDIRSPGLGDTAMYLCATSRSTGANEKLFFGSGTQLSVL.

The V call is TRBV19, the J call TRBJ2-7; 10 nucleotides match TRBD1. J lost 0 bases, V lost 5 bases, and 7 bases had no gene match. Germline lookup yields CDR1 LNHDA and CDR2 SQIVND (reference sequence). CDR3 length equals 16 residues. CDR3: CASSPRDRGGSYEQYF. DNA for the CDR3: TGTGCCAGTAGTCCGCGGGACAGGGGTGGCTCCTACGAGCAGTACTTC. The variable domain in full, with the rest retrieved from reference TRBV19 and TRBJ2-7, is DGGITQSPKYLFRKEGQNVTLSCEQNLNHDAMYWYRQDPGQGLRLIYYSQIVNDFQKGDIAEGYSVSREKKESFPLTVTSAQKNPTAFYLCASSPRDRGGSYEQYFGPGTRLTVT.

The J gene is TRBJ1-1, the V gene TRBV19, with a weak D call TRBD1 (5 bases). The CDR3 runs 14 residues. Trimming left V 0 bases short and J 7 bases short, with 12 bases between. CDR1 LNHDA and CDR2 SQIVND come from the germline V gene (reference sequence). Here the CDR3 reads CASSIEGRGGEAFF. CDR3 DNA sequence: TGTGCCAGTAGTATAGAGGGGAGGGGAGGTGAAGCTTTCTTT.

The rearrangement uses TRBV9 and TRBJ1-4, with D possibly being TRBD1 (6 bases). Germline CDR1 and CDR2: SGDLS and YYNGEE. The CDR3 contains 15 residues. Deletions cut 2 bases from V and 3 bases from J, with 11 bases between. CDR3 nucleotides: TGTGCCAGCAGCGTGACTCAGGGGTCTAATGAAAAACTGTTTTTT. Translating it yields CASSVTQGSNEKLFF.

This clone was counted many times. The CDR3 bases are TGTGCCAGCAGCTACACTGGGCATACTAGCGTCTCCTACAATGAGCAGTTCTTC. Amino acid sequence: CASSYTGHTSVSYNEQFF. The V and J genes are TRBV7-2 and TRBJ2-1; TRBD2 matches at 7 bases. V was clipped by 4 bases and J by 0 bases; unmatched bases: 12. This CDR3 region has 18 residues. The germline V gene encodes CDR1 SGHTA and CDR2 FQGNSA.

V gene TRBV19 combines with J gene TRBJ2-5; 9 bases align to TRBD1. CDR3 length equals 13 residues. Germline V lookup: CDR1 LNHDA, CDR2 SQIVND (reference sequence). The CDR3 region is CAVGQGRRETQYF. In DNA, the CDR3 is TGTGCGGTGGGACAGGGACGGCGGGAGACCCAGTACTTC.

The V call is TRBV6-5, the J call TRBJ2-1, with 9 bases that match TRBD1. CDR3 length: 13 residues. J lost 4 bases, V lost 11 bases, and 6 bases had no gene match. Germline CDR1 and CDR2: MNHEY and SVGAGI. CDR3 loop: CAATGGLYNEQFF. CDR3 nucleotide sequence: TGTGCCGCGACAGGGGGACTTTACAATGAGCAGTTCTTC.

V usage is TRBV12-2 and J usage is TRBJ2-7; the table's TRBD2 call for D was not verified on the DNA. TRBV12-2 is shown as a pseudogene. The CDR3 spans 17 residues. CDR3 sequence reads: CASRYRTSGPLLYEQYF. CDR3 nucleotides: TGTGCAAGTCGCTATCGGACTAGCGGACCCCTCCTGTACGAGCAGTACTTC.

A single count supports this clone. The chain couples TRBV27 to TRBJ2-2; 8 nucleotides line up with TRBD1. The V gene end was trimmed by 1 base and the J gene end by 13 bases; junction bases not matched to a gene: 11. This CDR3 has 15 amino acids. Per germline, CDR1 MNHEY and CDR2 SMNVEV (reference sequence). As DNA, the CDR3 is TGTGCCAGCAGTTTATACCCCCCGACAGACAGGGGGCTGTTTTTT. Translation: CASSLYPPTDRGLFF.

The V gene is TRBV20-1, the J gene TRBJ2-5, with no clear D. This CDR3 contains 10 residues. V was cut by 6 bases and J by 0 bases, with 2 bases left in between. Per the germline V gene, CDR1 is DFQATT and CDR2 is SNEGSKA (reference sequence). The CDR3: CSADQETQYF. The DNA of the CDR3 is TGCAGTGCCGACCAAGAGACCCAGTACTTC.

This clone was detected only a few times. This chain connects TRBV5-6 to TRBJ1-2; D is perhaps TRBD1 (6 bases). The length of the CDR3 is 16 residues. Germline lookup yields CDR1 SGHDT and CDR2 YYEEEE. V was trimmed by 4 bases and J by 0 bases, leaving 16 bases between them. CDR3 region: CASSLGQTPSNYGYTF. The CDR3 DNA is TGTGCCAGCAGCCTTGGACAGACGCCCTCTAACTATGGCTACACCTTC.

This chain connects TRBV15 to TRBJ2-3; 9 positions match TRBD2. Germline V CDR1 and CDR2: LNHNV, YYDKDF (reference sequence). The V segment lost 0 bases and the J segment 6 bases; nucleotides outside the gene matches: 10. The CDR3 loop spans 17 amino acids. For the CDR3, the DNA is TGTGCCACCAGCAGAGATATGCGGGAGGGCCAGATGGATACGCAGTATTTT. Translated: CATSRDMREGQMDTQYF. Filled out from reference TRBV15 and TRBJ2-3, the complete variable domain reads DAMVIQNPRYQVTQFGKPVTLSCSQTLNHNVMYWYQQKSSQAPKLLFHYYDKDFNNEADTPDNFQSRRPNTSFCFLDIRSPGLGDTAMYLCATSRDMREGQMDTQYFGPGTRLTVL.

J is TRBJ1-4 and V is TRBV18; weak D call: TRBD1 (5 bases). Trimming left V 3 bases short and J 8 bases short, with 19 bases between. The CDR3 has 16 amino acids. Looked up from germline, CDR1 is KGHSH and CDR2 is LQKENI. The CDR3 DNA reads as TGTGCCAGCTCACCCCCCGGACATCAAAAGGGGGAAAAACTGTTTTTT. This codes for CASSPPGHQKGEKLFF.

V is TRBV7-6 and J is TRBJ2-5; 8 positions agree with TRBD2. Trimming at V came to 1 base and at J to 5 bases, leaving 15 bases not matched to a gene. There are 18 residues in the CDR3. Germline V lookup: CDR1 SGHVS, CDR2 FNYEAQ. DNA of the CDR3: TGTGCCAGCAGCTTAGTTGAGTTTTCGGCGGGGGGCCGGGAGACCCAGTACTTC. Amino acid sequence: CASSLVEFSAGGRETQYF.

This chain's CDR3 is CASSLGQGGANIQYF. CDR3 in DNA: TGCGCCAGCAGCTTGGGCCAAGGGGGGGCGAACATTCAGTACTTC. V usage is TRBV5-1 and J usage is TRBJ2-4; D is perhaps TRBD2 (7 bases). The germline V and J ends were trimmed by 0 bases and 7 bases, with 14 bases remaining between them. The CDR3 has 15 amino acids. The germline gives CDR1 SGHRS, CDR2 YFSETQ.

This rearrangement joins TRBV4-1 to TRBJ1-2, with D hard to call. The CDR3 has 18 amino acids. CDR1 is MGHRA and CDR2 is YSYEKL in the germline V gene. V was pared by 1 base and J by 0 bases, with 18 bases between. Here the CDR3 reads CASSQVRETQSPNYGYTF. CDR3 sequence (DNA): TGCGCCAGCAGCCAAGTTCGGGAGACCCAATCTCCTAACTATGGCTACACCTTC.

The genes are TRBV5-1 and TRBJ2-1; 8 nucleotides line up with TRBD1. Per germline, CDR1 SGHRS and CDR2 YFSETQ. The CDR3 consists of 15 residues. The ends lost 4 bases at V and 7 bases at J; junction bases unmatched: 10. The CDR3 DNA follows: TGCGCCAGCAGCATCGGACAGGGAATCCGGAATGAGCAGTTCTTC. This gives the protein CASSIGQGIRNEQFF.

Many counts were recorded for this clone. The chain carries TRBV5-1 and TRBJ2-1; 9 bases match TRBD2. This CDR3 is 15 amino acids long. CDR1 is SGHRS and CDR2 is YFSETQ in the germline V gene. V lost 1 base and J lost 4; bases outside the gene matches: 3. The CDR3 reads CASSLSTSGYNEQFF. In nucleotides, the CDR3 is TGCGCCAGCAGCTTGTCGACTAGCGGTTACAATGAGCAGTTCTTC. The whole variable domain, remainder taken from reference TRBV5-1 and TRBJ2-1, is KAGVTQTPRYLIKTRGQQVTLSCSPISGHRSVSWYQQTPGQGLQFLFEYFSETQRNKGNFPGRFSGRQFSNSRSEMNVSTLELGDSALYLCASSLSTSGYNEQFFGPGTRLTVL.

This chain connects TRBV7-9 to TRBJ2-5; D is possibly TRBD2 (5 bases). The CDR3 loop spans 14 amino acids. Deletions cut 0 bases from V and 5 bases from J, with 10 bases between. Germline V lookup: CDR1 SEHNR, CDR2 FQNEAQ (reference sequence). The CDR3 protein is CASSLARPGETQYF. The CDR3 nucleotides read TGTGCCAGCAGCTTAGCCAGACCGGGGGAGACCCAGTACTTC. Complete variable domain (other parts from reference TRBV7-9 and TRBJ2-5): DTGVSQNPRHKITKRGQNVTFRCDPISEHNRLYWYRQTLGQGPEFLTYFQNEAQLEKSRLLSDRFSAERPKGSFSTLEIQRTEQGDSAMYLCASSLARPGETQYFGPGTRLLVL.

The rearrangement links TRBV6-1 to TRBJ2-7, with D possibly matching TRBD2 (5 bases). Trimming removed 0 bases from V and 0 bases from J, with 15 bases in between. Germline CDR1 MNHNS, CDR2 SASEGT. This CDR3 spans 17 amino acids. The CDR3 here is CASSEARSGPSSYEQYF. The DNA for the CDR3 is TGTGCCAGCAGTGAAGCACGAAGCGGCCCGAGCTCCTACGAGCAGTACTTC.

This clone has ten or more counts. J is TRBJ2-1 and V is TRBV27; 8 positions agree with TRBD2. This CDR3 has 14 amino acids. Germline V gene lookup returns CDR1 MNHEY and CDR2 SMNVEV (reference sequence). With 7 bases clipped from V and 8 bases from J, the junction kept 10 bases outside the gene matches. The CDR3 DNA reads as TGTGCCAGCACCTTAGCGGGATCCTTGCATGAGCAGTTCTTC. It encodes CASTLAGSLHEQFF.